This passage covers 25 T cell receptor beta chains from one sample sequenced in a study of CD8+ T cells in alopecia areata. Treatment: oral pan-JAK inhibitor, 5-10 mg twice daily. Isolated RNA was reverse transcribed into cDNA used as the sequencing template. Data came from immunoSEQ multiplex PCR; TCRdb stores just in-frame clones and leaves some out. The sample lists 110,000 or so clones, 50% to 65% occurring once. The sample was CD4+ T cells sorted from blood, taken at week 24, from a patient treated with tofacitinib. The source is a human donor with alopecia areata.

This clone was detected a few times. CDR3 nucleotide sequence: TGCGCCAGCAGTGAGTCGGCAGGGAGAAAGACCCAGTACTTC. Translating it yields CASSESAGRKTQYF. The chain is built from TRBV10-1 and TRBJ2-5; D is tentatively TRBD1 or TRBD2 (5 bases each). Germline assignment: CDR1 WNHNN and CDR2 SYGVQD (reference sequence). Trimming pared 0 bases from V and 6 bases from J, leaving 11 bases between. There are 14 residues in the CDR3.

The rearrangement joins TRBV30 to TRBJ2-2, with D possibly TRBD2 on 7 matching bases. Germline V CDR1 and CDR2: GTSNPN, SVGIG (reference sequence). The V end was cut by 3 bases, the J end by 4 bases, with 12 bases between. The CDR3 is made up of 14 amino acids. The CDR3 region has the DNA TGTGCCTGGAGCGGGGGGCGAGGCACCGGGGAGCTGTTTTTT. It specifies CAWSGGRGTGELFF. Filled out from reference TRBV30 and TRBJ2-2, the complete variable domain reads SQTIHQWPATLVQPVGSPLSLECTVEGTSNPNLYWYRQAAGRGLQLLFYSVGIGQISSEVPQNLSASRPQDRQFILSSKKLLLSDSGFYLCAWSGGRGTGELFFGEGSRLTVL.

The chain uses TRBV28 and TRBJ1-1; D uncertain. Per germline, CDR1 MDHEN and CDR2 SYDVKM. This CDR3 is built from 13 residues. V was trimmed by 2 bases and J by 4 bases, leaving 8 bases between them. The CDR3 sequence is CASSLMGGTEAFF. The CDR3, as DNA: TGTGCCAGCAGTTTAATGGGAGGCACTGAAGCTTTCTTT.

This CDR3 is CASSLGQGQGGYTF. CDR3 DNA sequence: TGCGCCAGCAGCCTCGGACAGGGACAGGGGGGCTACACCTTC. The rearrangement links TRBV10-2 to TRBJ1-2; 10 bases align to TRBD1. The CDR3 extends over 14 amino acids. Germline V lookup: CDR1 WSHSY, CDR2 SAAADI. With V trimmed by 6 bases and J by 8 bases, 9 bases remained unmatched.

The V gene is TRBV9, the J gene TRBJ2-3, with D tentatively TRBD2 (5 bases). Germline-derived CDR1 and CDR2 are SGDLS and YYNGEE. Trimming left V 0 bases short and J 6 bases short, with 14 bases between. The CDR3 runs to 15 residues. CDR3 coding DNA: TGTGCCAGCAGCGTAGCGGGTTTTCCGGGGGATACGCAGTATTTT. Translation gives CASSVAGFPGDTQYF.

The rearrangement links TRBV6-5 to TRBJ2-7; 8 bases are shared with TRBD1. This CDR3 is 13 amino acids long. The V gene's germline CDR1 is MNHEY and CDR2 SVGAGI. The J segment lost 4 bases and the V segment lost 4 bases, leaving 3 bases of the junction unmatched. The CDR3 loop reads CASSLQGAYEQYF. In DNA form, the CDR3 reads TGTGCCAGCAGTTTGCAGGGGGCATACGAGCAGTACTTC.

The chain joins TRBV27 to TRBJ1-2; the D gene is possibly TRBD1 (5 bases). The CDR3 consists of 12 residues. From germline, CDR1 is MNHEY and CDR2 SMNVEV (reference sequence). Between the trimmed V and J ends, which lost 6 bases and 8 bases, there was a span of 13 bases. This chain's CDR3 is CASSPGGIGYTF. CDR3 in DNA: TGTGCCAGCAGCCCCGGGGGGATCGGCTACACCTTC.

The chain is built from TRBV23-1 and TRBJ1-2, with D perhaps TRBD1 (6 bases). TRBV23-1 carries the ORF label, with uncertain function. This CDR3 has 13 amino acids. V was cut by 3 bases and J by 3 bases, with 8 bases left in between. DNA of the CDR3: TGCGCCAGCAGTCATAGGGGGGACTATGGCTACACCTTC. Protein product: CASSHRGDYGYTF.

The chain uses TRBV18 and TRBJ1-2; D is unresolved. Per the germline V gene, CDR1 is KGHSH and CDR2 is LQKENI. Deletions cut 4 bases from V and 1 base from J, with 16 bases between. The CDR3 runs 16 residues. The CDR3 DNA reads as TGTGCCAGCTCACGGGCGACGGGGAGCCTTAACTATGGCTACACCTTC. Protein sequence: CASSRATGSLNYGYTF. Looking up the rest from reference TRBV18 and TRBJ1-2 gives the full variable domain: NAGVMQNPRHLVRRRGQEARLRCSPMKGHSHVYWYRQLPEEGLKFMVYLQKENIIDESGMPKERFSAEFPKEGPSILRIQQVVRGDSAAYFCASSRATGSLNYGYTFGSGTRLTVV.

The chain carries TRBV27 and TRBJ1-4, with D possibly TRBD1 on 6 matching bases. Trimming removed 5 bases at V and 10 bases at J, with 17 bases between. Germline-derived CDR1 and CDR2 are MNHEY and SMNVEV (reference sequence). CDR3 length: 14 residues. CDR3 protein: CASSQLSVDRKLFF. The DNA of the CDR3 is TGTGCCAGCAGTCAACTCTCGGTGGACAGAAAACTGTTTTTT.

This clone was observed once. The genes are TRBV9 and TRBJ2-3, with a weak D call TRBD1 (6 bases). Trimming removed 4 bases from V and 1 base from J, with 10 bases in between. Looked up from germline, CDR1 is SGDLS and CDR2 is YYNGEE. The CDR3 is made up of 14 amino acids. The CDR3 protein is CASSWSGGTDTQYF. As DNA, the CDR3 is TGTGCCAGCAGCTGGTCAGGGGGCACAGATACGCAGTATTTT. Full variable domain (outside the CDR3, taken from reference TRBV9 and TRBJ2-3): DSGVTQTPKHLITATGQRVTLRCSPRSGDLSVYWYQQSLDQGLQFLIQYYNGEERAKGNILERFSAQQFPDLHSELNLSSLELGDSALYFCASSWSGGTDTQYFGPGTRLTVL.

The V call is TRBV29-1, the J call TRBJ1-1, with no clear D. Germline V CDR1 and CDR2: SQVTM, ANQGSEA. Trimming took off 4 bases at V and 2 bases at J, with 11 bases between the two ends. The CDR3 extends over 13 amino acids. The CDR3 DNA reads TGCAGCGTTGGACGGGCTTTTAACACTGAAGCTTTCTTT. Translating gives CSVGRAFNTEAFF.

The chain's CDR3 is CSDDREGGYTF. DNA for the CDR3: TGCAGCGACGACAGGGAAGGCGGCTACACCTTC. The chain uses TRBV29-1 and TRBJ1-2, with TRBD1 matching 7 bases. V shed 7 bases and J 8 bases; nucleotides not matched to a gene: 7. Germline CDR1 is SQVTM and CDR2 is ANQGSEA. CDR3 length equals 11 residues.

The V call is TRBV4-3, the J call TRBJ2-6; D is unresolved. In germline, CDR1 is LGHNA, CDR2 YSLEER. This CDR3 has 21 residues. Trimming cost V 0 bases and J 0 bases, with 21 bases left between them. The DNA for the CDR3 is TGCGCCAGCAGCCAAGATGGGCAGTATTCGGCTTATCGCTCTGGGGCCAACGTCCTGACTTTC. Its protein is CASSQDGQYSAYRSGANVLTF.

This rearrangement joins TRBV30 to TRBJ2-3; TRBD2 matches 8 bases. Germline V gene lookup returns CDR1 GTSNPN and CDR2 SVGIG (reference sequence). The CDR3 runs 14 residues. The junction had 9 bases not matched to a gene; V was cut back by 7 bases and J by 3 bases. In DNA, the CDR3 is TGTGCCTACGACCGGGGGGGCCGGACAGATACGCAGTATTTT. This sequence encodes CAYDRGGRTDTQYF.

In this sample, this clone turned up many times. The rearrangement uses TRBV5-1 and TRBJ2-5, with 7 bases fitting TRBD1. CDR3 length: 14 residues. From germline, CDR1 is SGHRS and CDR2 YFSETQ. Unmatched junction bases numbered 4, after V lost 4 bases and J lost 1 base. The CDR3 DNA reads as TGCGCCAGCAGCCGGGACAGCTTCCAAGAGACCCAGTACTTC. The encoded protein is CASSRDSFQETQYF.

This chain links TRBV5-4 with TRBJ2-3; D may be TRBD1 (6 bases). The CDR3 length is 15 residues. The germline V and J ends were trimmed by 5 bases and 2 bases, with 15 bases remaining between them. The germline gives CDR1 SGHNT, CDR2 YYREEE (reference sequence). CDR3 bases: TGTGCCAGCAGTGATCGACAGGCCCCCACAGATACGCAGTATTTT. This translates into CASSDRQAPTDTQYF.

The chain employs TRBV5-6 and TRBJ1-5; 7 bases map to TRBD1. CDR1 and CDR2 from the germline V gene are SGHDT and YYEEEE. The CDR3 has 14 amino acids. V was clipped by 4 bases and J by 7 bases; unmatched bases: 8. The CDR3 DNA follows: TGTGCCAGCAGCCCCGGGACAGTCGACCAGCCCCAGCATTTT. As protein: CASSPGTVDQPQHF. Full variable domain (outside the CDR3, taken from reference TRBV5-6 and TRBJ1-5): DAGVTQSPTHLIKTRGQQVTLRCSPKSGHDTVSWYQQALGQGPQFIFQYYEEEERQRGNFPDRFSGHQFPNYSSELNVNALLLGDSALYLCASSPGTVDQPQHFGDGTRLSIL.

The rearrangement joins TRBV29-1 to TRBJ1-3; 7 nucleotides agree with TRBD1. Trimming cost V 5 bases and J 1 base; bases outside gene matches: 5. The CDR3 is 14 residues long. The germline V gene has CDR1 SQVTM and CDR2 ANQGSEA. CDR3 amino acids: CSVRDSTSGNTIYF. CDR3 sequence (DNA): TGCAGCGTTAGGGACAGCACATCTGGAAACACCATATATTTT.

In this sample, this clone turned up a few times. This rearrangement joins TRBV6-5 to TRBJ1-1; TRBD1 might be the D (5 bases). CDR3 size: 15 residues. Per germline, CDR1 MNHEY and CDR2 SVGAGI. Trimming stripped 4 bases from V and 4 bases from J, with 16 bases between. CDR3 nucleotide sequence: TGTGCCAGCAGTTTCGTACCGGGACTTGGCACTGAAGCTTTCTTT. This encodes CASSFVPGLGTEAFF.

V is TRBV5-1 and J is TRBJ2-6; D is unresolved. The CDR3 length is 15 residues. Germline lookup yields CDR1 SGHRS and CDR2 YFSETQ. With 4 bases removed from V and 2 bases from J, the gap between germline ends came to 10 bases. CDR3 DNA: TGCGCCAGCAGCCTGGGTCAGGCTGGGGCCAACGTCCTGACTTTC. This codes for CASSLGQAGANVLTF. Full variable domain (rest looked up from reference TRBV5-1 and TRBJ2-6): KAGVTQTPRYLIKTRGQQVTLSCSPISGHRSVSWYQQTPGQGLQFLFEYFSETQRNKGNFPGRFSGRQFSNSRSEMNVSTLELGDSALYLCASSLGQAGANVLTFGAGSRLTVL.

The table lists this clone with a few counts. V gene TRBV19 combines with J gene TRBJ1-4; TRBD1 matches at 7 bases. This CDR3 comprises 13 residues. Germline trimming cut 5 bases from V and 5 bases from J; bases unmatched to any gene: 2. Germline CDR1 reads LNHDA; CDR2 reads SQIVND (reference sequence). The CDR3 is CASSAQGNEKLFF. For the CDR3, the DNA is TGTGCCAGTAGTGCACAGGGGAATGAAAAACTGTTTTTT.

The rearrangement joins TRBV7-3 to TRBJ2-1; the match to TRBD1 covers 10 bases. The CDR3 runs to 15 residues. V gave up 5 bases and J gave up 4 bases; unmatched junction bases: 5. Germline CDR1 reads SGHTA; CDR2 reads FQGTGA. This CDR3 reads CASSRDRGPYNEQFF. The CDR3 nucleotides are TGTGCCAGCAGCCGGGACAGGGGACCGTACAATGAGCAGTTCTTC.

The rearrangement joins TRBV4-1 to TRBJ1-5; 11 bases line up with TRBD1. Per germline, CDR1 MGHRA and CDR2 YSYEKL. The CDR3 extends over 18 amino acids. V trimming: 0 bases; J trimming: 5 bases; junction bases outside the gene matches: 9. The CDR3 DNA sequence: TGCGCCAGCAGCCAAGATTTTGTGGACAGGGGGCAGGATCAGCCCCAGCATTTT. It specifies CASSQDFVDRGQDQPQHF.

This clone was detected only a few times. The genes are TRBV18 and TRBJ2-7, with D unresolved. Germline V gives CDR1 KGHSH, CDR2 LQKENI. CDR3 length: 14 residues. Trimming removed 3 bases at V and 2 bases at J, with 11 bases between. The CDR3 coding sequence is TGTGCCAGCTCACCCACAAGTAACACCTACGAGCAGTACTTC. Its translation is CASSPTSNTYEQYF.